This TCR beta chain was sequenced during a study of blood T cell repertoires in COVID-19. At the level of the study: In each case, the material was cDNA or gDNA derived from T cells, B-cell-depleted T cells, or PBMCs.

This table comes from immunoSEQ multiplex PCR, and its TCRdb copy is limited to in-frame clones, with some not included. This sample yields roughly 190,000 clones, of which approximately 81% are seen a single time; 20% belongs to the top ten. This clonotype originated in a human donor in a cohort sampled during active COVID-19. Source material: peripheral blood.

The CDR3 here is CASSVVGAGWTGELFF. Written as DNA, the CDR3 is TGTGCCAGCAGCGTAGTAGGAGCGGGGTGGACCGGGGAGCTGTTTTTT. V and J are TRBV9 and TRBJ2-2; 7 bases fit TRBD2. V trimming: 0 bases; J trimming: 5 bases; junction bases outside the gene matches: 7. The CDR3 is made up of 16 amino acids. Germline assignment: CDR1 SGDLS and CDR2 YYNGEE.